This TCR beta chain was retrieved from a study of T cell repertoires in cytomegalovirus infection. Study-level information: Public TCR beta signatures indicated both CMV infection and matching HLA type. Broader study findings: HLA-C-restricted CMV clonotypes gave the most frequent clonotype in two of eight donors.

This clonotype showed up just a few times. The target antigen is unknown. TCRdb analysed the reads with MiXCR anew, one entry per CDR3 protein. The data hold about 680,000 distinct CDR3 sequences, with approximately 24% observed a single time. From germline, CDR1 is DFQATT and CDR2 SNEGSKA (reference sequence). The CDR3 runs 15 residues. The sample consisted of CD8+ T cells from PBMCs. The receptor comes from a human donor in good health (CMV status not recorded). Some clones in this sample may be carry-over from other donors' samples. The genes are TRBV20-1 and TRBJ1-1; no clear D gene. Here the CDR3 reads CSSVGEPYMNTEAFF. CDR3 bases: TGCAGCAGTGTAGGAGAACCGTATATGAACACTGAAGCTTTCTTT.